The entry below describes one T cell receptor beta chain. These data come from a study of cytomegalovirus exposure and HLA in healthy donors. Use of 60 Vbeta and 13 Jbeta primers characterized the PCR. Using immunoSEQ multiplex PCR, the repertoire was profiled, and TCRdb retains in-frame clones only, with some absent. The table lists around 30,000 clones. Germline V gene sequence: CDR1 SGHDT, CDR2 YYEEEE. V lost 2 bases and J lost 7, with 16 bases in between. This CDR3 has 15 amino acids. This sequence originates from a man in his thirties or forties in good health and CMV-seronegative. The chain is built from TRBV5-6 and TRBJ2-1; tentatively, D is TRBD2 (6 bases). Sequencing was performed on PBMCs. The CDR3 coding sequence is TGTGCCAGCAGCTTTATTGTCTCCGGGGGTAATGAGCAGTTCTTC. Its protein product is CASSFIVSGGNEQFF.